The T cell receptor (beta chain) under discussion was sequenced for a study of blood T cell repertoires in COVID-19. Study background: COVID-19 samples, acute and convalescent, were from the United States, Italy and Spain. From T cells, B-cell-depleted T cells, or PBMCs came the material, which was cDNA or gDNA.

Source study methods: Scientists estimated how many nucleated cells there were by amplifying reference gene primers. Using immunoSEQ multiplex PCR, the repertoire was profiled, and TCRdb retains in-frame clones only, with some absent. V and J calls and clone size are copied from that table; D and trimming were computed from the DNA. The sample contains around 370,000 clones, around 87% of which appear only once. Seattle's enrolled individuals joined amid active infection and were then monitored longitudinally. Source material: peripheral blood. This clonotype originated in a woman in her fifties or sixties with COVID-19, enrolled during active disease.

The CDR3 is CAWSKSGTGLEKLFF. The CDR3 nucleotides read TGTGCCTGGAGTAAATCCGGGACAGGGCTGGAAAAACTGTTTTTT. The chain couples TRBV30 to TRBJ1-4; 9 bases agree with TRBD1. The germline CDR1 and CDR2 sequences are GTSNPN and SVGIG (reference sequence). The CDR3 has 15 residues. The V segment lost 2 bases and the J segment 8 bases; nucleotides outside the gene matches: 9.